Given below is one T cell receptor (beta chain) in context. Antigen unknown. CDR3-region Arm-PCR and iRepertoire HTBI primers produced the TCR beta libraries. TCRdb redid the calling of the multiplex PCR reads with MiXCR, one entry per CDR3 protein. The sample lists 350,000 to 400,000 distinct CDR3 sequences; about a sixth were seen once. Time point defined: newly diagnosed GD, antithyroid drugs for less than 3 months. Researchers made the TCR library from RNA that was extracted from PBMCs. The source of the patients was an endocrinology department in Xi'an, China. This sample is drawn from a study of regulatory T cells in long-lasting Graves disease. Study-wide points: The study found lower TCR diversity in persistent Graves' patients than in newly diagnosed ones. Newly diagnosed patients shared 1,000 or so public clonotypes; persistent patients shared a few thousand.

CDR3 length equals 15 residues. Trimming shortened V by 2 bases and J by 4 bases, and 10 bases separated the two germline ends. Germline lookup yields CDR1 SGHDT and CDR2 YYEEEE. The chain uses TRBV5-6 and TRBJ1-6; D call uncertain. The sequenced sample was peripheral blood mononuclear cells (PBMCs), obtained at new diagnosis, from a patient treated with antithyroid drugs. This clonotype originated in a female donor with Graves disease. CDR3 sequence reads: CASSFQTAYNSPLHF. CDR3 in DNA: TGTGCCAGCAGCTTCCAGACGGCGTATAATTCACCCCTCCACTTT.